The sequence of this T cell receptor (beta chain) was determined in a study of T cells in Graves' hyperthyroidism and ophthalmopathy. Overall study context: The blood sample was taken at first diagnosis, before treatment began.

Amplification of TCR beta CDR3 regions used RNA as the template. First-round RT-PCR of the TCR CDR3 relied on the HTBI primer set. TCRdb reanalysed the multiplex PCR reads using MiXCR and keeps one entry per CDR3 protein. The sample shows some 600,000 distinct CDR3 sequences, about 14% of them seen only once. Uncontrolled infection, other autoimmune disease, pregnancy or lactation excluded patients. V lost 6 bases and J lost 3; bases outside the gene matches: 10. This CDR3 contains 17 residues. CDR1 DFQATT and CDR2 SNEGSKA come from the germline V gene (reference sequence). To note about this clonotype: Its antigen is not known.

Study-wide results and caveats: Most thyroid-expanded clonotypes above 0.001 were also found in blood.

This chain uses TRBV20-1 with TRBJ2-6; 11 bases fit TRBD2. The specimen was blood. This TCR was sampled from a woman younger than 45 with Graves' hyperthyroidism that later progressed to Graves' ophthalmopathy. The CDR3 protein is CSASAGLAGGGANVLTF. The CDR3 DNA sequence: TGCAGTGCCAGCGCCGGACTAGCGGGCGGTGGGGCCAACGTCCTGACTTTC.